This T cell receptor (beta chain) is drawn from a study of blood T cell repertoires in COVID-19. The V and J ends lost 3 bases and 6 bases respectively, with 11 bases between them. The germline gives CDR1 SQVTM, CDR2 ANQGSEA. The CDR3 runs to 12 residues. The repertoire was sequenced with immunoSEQ multiplex PCR; TCRdb's copy has only in-frame clones and lacks some. In the table there are about 180,000 clones, 86% of which are singletons. The chain joins TRBV29-1 to TRBJ1-2, with D tentatively TRBD1 (6 bases). The sample comprised PBMCs or T cells enriched from blood (not recorded which). The clonotype was recovered from a woman in her 30s who had recovered from COVID-19. The CDR3 DNA reads TGCAGCGTTGATTTGGGGGCTCATGGCTACACCTTC. Amino acids: CSVDLGAHGYTF.